The 31 T cell receptor beta chains given below trace back to one sample, sequenced in a study of identical twins (TCRdb year 2016). The library was produced with 5' RACE. TCRdb shows the sequencer as Illumina HiSeq 2000. TCRdb trimmed public reads at Q25 via fastp, called clones via MiXCR and kept in-frame beta chains. Every CDR3 protein is listed once, alongside the most common genes and DNA of its rows. This sample has roughly 250,000 distinct CDR3 sequences in its table, and more than 13% of those were observed once. Approximately 8.2% of the sample is in the top ten clones. The sequencing sample was made of memory (CD45RO+) T cells sorted from blood. Reading the label with the study, this specimen's cell subset or site is: CD45RO+ enriched T cells. These receptors all come from a woman aged 18 to 35 in good health.

This clonotype was counted many times. The chain has TRBV7-2 and TRBJ2-7; D not resolved. The CDR3 is made up of 13 amino acids. The V end lost 1 base, the J end lost 3 bases, and 7 bases lay between the germline ends. Germline loops: CDR1 SGHTA, CDR2 FQGNSA. CDR3 protein: CASSLGRNYEQYF. The CDR3, as DNA: TGTGCCAGCAGCTTAGGGCGGAACTACGAGCAGTACTTC.

The table lists this clonotype with a few counts. The chain uses TRBV27 and TRBJ2-3, with D possibly matching TRBD1 (7 bases). Germline assignment: CDR1 MNHEY and CDR2 SMNVEV (reference sequence). The CDR3 extends over 14 amino acids. Trimming took off 5 bases at V and 2 bases at J, with 11 bases between the two ends. The DNA for the CDR3 is TGTGCCAGCAGTCCAGGGGGGAACACAGATACGCAGTATTTT. It is translated as CASSPGGNTDTQYF.

Written as DNA, the CDR3 is TGTGCCAGCACTCGTGGTGGCGCAGATACGCAGTATTTT. Its translation: CASTRGGADTQYF. The chain employs TRBV9 and TRBJ2-3; D call uncertain. Per germline, CDR1 SGDLS and CDR2 YYNGEE. The CDR3 is 13 amino acids. Trimming removed 6 bases from V and 4 bases from J, with 12 bases in between.

This clonotype was observed a handful of times. The genes are TRBV9 and TRBJ1-1; tentatively, D is TRBD1 (6 bases). V lost 2 bases to trimming and J lost 5 bases, with 16 bases between them. Germline V gene data show CDR1 as SGDLS and CDR2 as YYNGEE. This CDR3 region has 15 residues. Here the CDR3 reads CASSVDGQLGTEAFF. CDR3 DNA sequence: TGTGCCAGCAGCGTGGACGGACAGCTCGGGACTGAAGCTTTCTTT.

This clonotype showed up just a few times. This sequence joins TRBV9 and TRBJ2-1; D remains ambiguous. V lost 0 bases, J lost 6 bases, and 10 bases lay in between. CDR1 is SGDLS, CDR2 YYNGEE, per germline. This CDR3 spans 14 amino acids. The CDR3 is CASSVGERFNEQFF. In DNA, the CDR3 is TGTGCCAGCAGCGTAGGCGAAAGGTTCAATGAGCAGTTCTTC.

This chain links TRBV20-1 with TRBJ1-4; TRBD1 is a possible D gene (6 bases). The V end was cut by 0 bases, the J end by 8 bases, with 13 bases between. CDR3 size: 14 residues. The germline gives CDR1 DFQATT, CDR2 SNEGSKA (reference sequence). The DNA of the CDR3 is TGCAGTGCTAGAGATTTACAGGGTGACGAAAAACTGTTTTTT. This encodes CSARDLQGDEKLFF.

J is TRBJ1-1 and V is TRBV7-9, with 8 bases lining up with TRBD1. The CDR3 has 15 residues. CDR1 is SEHNR and CDR2 is FQNEAQ in the germline V gene (reference sequence). Unmatched junction bases numbered 6, after V lost 5 bases and J lost 1 base. As DNA, the CDR3 is TGTGCCAGCAGCCCACGGACAGGGAAGAACACTGAAGCTTTCTTT. It is translated as CASSPRTGKNTEAFF.

This sequence joins TRBV11-3 and TRBJ2-7; the D is unclear. The CDR3 is made up of 13 amino acids. V shed 2 bases and J shed 6 bases, with 11 bases lying between them. Per the germline V gene, CDR1 is SGHNT and CDR2 is YENEEA. CDR3 nucleotide sequence: TGTGCCAGCAGCTTATTTTGGGGTTCCGAGCAGTACTTC. This gives the protein CASSLFWGSEQYF.

The V call is TRBV5-6, the J call TRBJ2-1; either TRBD1 or TRBD2 may fit D (5 bases each). Trimming took off 4 bases at V and 6 bases at J, with 11 bases between the two ends. CDR3 size: 13 residues. From germline, CDR1 is SGHDT and CDR2 YYEEEE. The CDR3 DNA reads as TGTGCCAGCAGCCCCATCGGGACCAATGAGCAGTTCTTC. Encoded protein: CASSPIGTNEQFF.

Details on this clonotype: This clone may be a read error of a much larger clone one base away. This chain uses TRBV7-8 with TRBJ2-3; the match to TRBD2 covers 8 bases. Germline CDR1 SGHVS, CDR2 FQNEAQ. The V and J ends lost 5 bases and 4 bases, in that order; junction bases with no gene match: 8. The CDR3 sequence is 15 residues long. This chain's CDR3 is CASSPREGSPDTQYF. CDR3 sequence (DNA): TGTGCCAGCAGCCCACGGGAGGGAAGCCCAGATACGCAGTATTTT.

This chain joins TRBV11-2 and TRBJ2-2, with D possibly being TRBD2 (6 bases). Germline lookup yields CDR1 SGHAT and CDR2 FQNNGV. Between the trimmed V and J ends, which lost 5 bases and 5 bases, there was a span of 21 bases. CDR3 length equals 17 residues. CDR3 in DNA: TGTGCCAGCAGCAACCCGAGTGGAGGGTTCCTTACCGGGGAGCTGTTTTTT. Translation: CASSNPSGGFLTGELFF.

A few counts support this clonotype. V usage is TRBV20-1 and J usage is TRBJ2-5; either TRBD1 or TRBD2 may fit D (5 bases each). The CDR3 has 14 amino acids. V lost 4 bases and J lost 2, with 14 bases in between. Germline CDR1 reads DFQATT; CDR2 reads SNEGSKA (reference sequence). CDR3 in amino acids: CSAIQGTAQETQYF. The CDR3, as DNA: TGCAGTGCTATTCAAGGGACGGCGCAAGAGACCCAGTACTTC.

The chain uses TRBV7-2 and TRBJ1-4; D not resolved. In germline, CDR1 is SGHTA, CDR2 FQGNSA. V was cut by 3 bases and J by 2 bases, with 7 bases left in between. This CDR3 is built from 14 residues. The CDR3 region is CASSFVATNEKLFF. CDR3 bases: TGTGCCAGCAGCTTTGTGGCTACTAATGAAAAACTGTTTTTT.

This clonotype was counted between two and nine times. This chain uses TRBV6-1 with TRBJ2-7; perhaps TRBD1 as D (6 bases). This CDR3 has 14 amino acids. CDR1 MNHNS and CDR2 SASEGT come from the germline V gene. V was pared by 7 bases and J by 5 bases, with 18 bases between. CDR3 bases: TGTGCCAGCACCAAACAGTCAGGGGCGGACGAGCAGTACTTC. Translation: CASTKQSGADEQYF.

This clonotype appeared a few times. This chain links TRBV20-1 with TRBJ2-2; D possibly corresponds to TRBD1 (6 bases). V was clipped by 6 bases and J by 6 bases, with 17 bases between them. This CDR3 is 14 amino acids long. Germline CDR1 DFQATT, CDR2 SNEGSKA (reference sequence). The DNA of the CDR3 is TGCAGTGCCCCCAACAGGGCAGGTGCCGGGGAGCTGTTTTTT. Residues: CSAPNRAGAGELFF.

The chain recombines TRBV5-1 with TRBJ2-7, with D perhaps matching TRBD2 (6 bases). V was clipped by 4 bases and J by 2 bases, with 13 bases between them. The CDR3 totals 14 residues. Germline CDR1 reads SGHRS; CDR2 reads YFSETQ. The CDR3 region has the DNA TGCGCCAGCAGCGGGACGACGGGAGCCTACGAGCAGTACTTC. Translated, it gives CASSGTTGAYEQYF.

This clonotype has just a few counts. The chain uses TRBV20-1 and TRBJ2-1, with 8 bases fitting TRBD2. V shed 5 bases and J 4 bases; nucleotides not matched to a gene: 10. Per germline, CDR1 DFQATT and CDR2 SNEGSKA (reference sequence). This CDR3 region has 15 residues. The DNA of the CDR3 is TGCAGTGCTCTGCCCCCGGGACTAGGATACAATGAGCAGTTCTTC. Protein product: CSALPPGLGYNEQFF.

This clonotype was detected ten times or more. The chain carries TRBV6-4 and TRBJ2-1, with 7 bases lining up with TRBD2. Germline V CDR1 and CDR2: MRHNA, SNTAGT. The CDR3 contains 15 residues. Trimming removed 0 bases from V and 3 bases from J; junction bases left unmatched: 2. The CDR3 is CASSDSGGGYNEQFF. The DNA of the CDR3 is TGTGCCAGCAGTGACTCGGGGGGGGGCTACAATGAGCAGTTCTTC.

This rearrangement joins TRBV15 to TRBJ1-2, with a tentative D call TRBD1 (6 bases). This CDR3 comprises 15 residues. Germline V lookup: CDR1 LNHNV, CDR2 YYDKDF (reference sequence). Trimming left V 0 bases short and J 4 bases short, with 12 bases between. The CDR3 loop reads CATSRDTDSLYGYTF. The CDR3 coding sequence is TGTGCCACCAGCAGAGATACGGACAGTCTCTATGGCTACACCTTC.

The chain has TRBV27 and TRBJ2-5; 7 bases map to TRBD1. This CDR3 is built from 16 residues. After removal of 5 bases from V and 2 bases from J, the junction contained 11 bases not matched to a gene. Germline lookup yields CDR1 MNHEY and CDR2 SMNVEV (reference sequence). CDR3 sequence: CASSQSGTANQETQYF. The CDR3 coding sequence is TGTGCCAGCAGTCAATCCGGGACAGCAAATCAAGAGACCCAGTACTTC.

This chain connects TRBV20-1 to TRBJ2-7, with 9 bases aligning to TRBD2. J lost 2 bases, V lost 3 bases, and 2 bases had no gene match. Germline V gene data show CDR1 as DFQATT and CDR2 as SNEGSKA (reference sequence). The CDR3 consists of 13 residues. The CDR3 protein is CSARTSGPYEQYF. The CDR3 bases are TGCAGTGCTAGGACTAGCGGTCCCTACGAGCAGTACTTC.

V and J are TRBV20-1 and TRBJ2-7; D ambiguous. V was pared by 6 bases and J by 2 bases, with 17 bases between. The CDR3 has 14 residues. Germline values: CDR1 DFQATT, CDR2 SNEGSKA (reference sequence). CDR3 residues: CSAKWATRPYEQYF. The CDR3 DNA reads TGCAGTGCCAAATGGGCCACCCGGCCCTACGAGCAGTACTTC.

The table lists this clonotype with a few counts. As DNA, the CDR3 is TGTGCCAGCAGTTTGACCACCGGGGAGCTGTTTTTT. This translates into CASSLTTGELFF. The V call is TRBV2, the J call TRBJ2-2; no clear D gene. This CDR3 spans 12 amino acids. CDR1 is SNHLY, CDR2 FYNNEI, per germline. V lost 5 bases and J 4 bases, leaving 5 bases between the germline ends.

The rearrangement joins TRBV20-1 to TRBJ2-3, with D tentatively TRBD2 (5 bases). Trimming stripped 3 bases from V and 4 bases from J, with 14 bases between. This CDR3 has 14 residues. The V gene's germline CDR1 is DFQATT and CDR2 SNEGSKA (reference sequence). The CDR3 DNA sequence: TGCAGTGCTAGTTCTTGGGATAGCGCAGATACGCAGTATTTT. Protein: CSASSWDSADTQYF.

The CDR3 nucleotides are TGTGCCAGCAGCCCTCAGGGAGGTTGGGGAAATGAGCAGTTCTTC. It specifies CASSPQGGWGNEQFF. This chain connects TRBV7-3 to TRBJ2-1; maybe TRBD2 (6 bases). Deletions cut 5 bases from V and 7 bases from J, with 18 bases between. The CDR3 totals 15 residues. Per germline, CDR1 SGHTA and CDR2 FQGTGA.

This clonotype was detected many times. Here the CDR3 DNA reads TGTGCCAGCAGATCTAATTCACCCCTCCACTTT. It specifies CASRSNSPLHF. This chain joins TRBV12-3 or TRBV12-4 and TRBJ1-6; no clear D. The CDR3 has 11 residues. V shed 6 bases and J shed 6 bases, with 3 bases lying between them.

The chain carries TRBV20-1 and TRBJ2-3; D is perhaps TRBD2 (6 bases). Trimming removed 3 bases at V and 5 bases at J, with 18 bases between. This CDR3 has 15 residues. Looked up from germline, CDR1 is DFQATT and CDR2 is SNEGSKA (reference sequence). In DNA form, the CDR3 reads TGCAGTGCTAGCCAGACTGCCGACGGGGGAGATACGCAGTATTTT. This encodes CSASQTADGGDTQYF.

This clonotype has just a few counts. The chain employs TRBV5-1 and TRBJ1-2; possibly TRBD1 for D (6 bases). The V end lost 4 bases, the J end lost 7 bases, and 20 bases lay between the germline ends. Germline V gene sequence: CDR1 SGHRS, CDR2 YFSETQ. This CDR3 is built from 15 residues. The DNA for the CDR3 is TGCGCCAGCAGCACGGTGGACAGTAGGGGAGGTGGCTACACCTTC. Translated, it gives CASSTVDSRGGGYTF.

This clonotype turned up a few times. The V gene is TRBV7-9, the J gene TRBJ1-1; D unresolved. The V and J ends lost 3 bases and 1 base respectively, with 9 bases between them. This CDR3 region has 14 residues. CDR1 and CDR2 (germline): SEHNR, FQNEAQ (reference sequence). The CDR3 here is CASSLKTGNTEAFF. The CDR3, as DNA: TGTGCCAGCAGCTTGAAGACGGGGAACACTGAAGCTTTCTTT. Combining the CDR3 with reference TRBV7-9 and TRBJ1-1 gives the whole variable domain DTGVSQNPRHKITKRGQNVTFRCDPISEHNRLYWYRQTLGQGPEFLTYFQNEAQLEKSRLLSDRFSAERPKGSFSTLEIQRTEQGDSAMYLCASSLKTGNTEAFFGQGTRLTVV.

This clonotype was seen many times. The rearrangement uses TRBV12-3 or TRBV12-4 and TRBJ1-1; D might be TRBD1 (5 bases). The V and J ends lost 4 bases and 8 bases respectively, with 17 bases between them. This CDR3 has 14 amino acids. CDR3 protein: CASSYGRGETEAFF. DNA of the CDR3: TGTGCCAGCAGTTATGGCCGGGGGGAAACGGAAGCTTTCTTT.

This clonotype turned up a few times. This chain links TRBV20-1 with TRBJ1-4; no reliable D call. V lost 6 bases to trimming and J lost 4 bases, with 9 bases between them. This CDR3 comprises 12 residues. The germline gives CDR1 DFQATT, CDR2 SNEGSKA (reference sequence). CDR3 residues: CSALRHNEKLFF. CDR3 nucleotides: TGCAGTGCCCTTCGTCATAATGAAAAACTGTTTTTT.